A selection of T cell receptor beta chains follows, all from one sample in a study of T-cell reconstitution after alpha-beta-depleted transplantation in children. TCRdb re-called the PCR reads through MiXCR, storing one row per CDR3 protein. Counted here are roughly 340,000 distinct CDR3 sequences, 15% to 20% occurring once; the ten biggest clones make up about 41%. The sample here was PBMCs, mostly from graft donor cells, taken 360 days after TCRalphabeta/CD19-depleted stem cell transplant. The receptors stem from a male patient aged 2-15 years who had a stem cell transplant for acute lymphoblastic leukemia, so the T cells may come from the graft donor. The CDR3 runs from the conserved cysteine through the conserved F or W. The D gene is left open where the match is weak. Clone sizes are given selectively: once, few, many, or a class where the clone is expanded.

V gene	clone size	J gene	D gene	CDR3 DNA	CDR3 protein
TRBV20-1	few	TRBJ2-1	TRBD2	TGCAGTGTATGGGCTAGCGGGCTCCGCAATGAGCAGTTCTTC	CSVWASGLRNEQFF
TRBV3-1	few	TRBJ1-4	-	TGTGCCAGCAGCCAAGTCCGGGGGCCCATAGAAAAACTGTTTTTT	CASSQVRGPIEKLFF
TRBV28	-	TRBJ2-5	TRBD2	TGTGCCAGCAGTTTAGGAGCGCTCGGGAGGGAGACCCAGTACTTC	CASSLGALGRETQYF
TRBV28	-	TRBJ1-2	TRBD1	TGTGCCAGCAGTTTATGGACAGGGGCTAACTATGGCTACACCTTC	CASSLWTGANYGYTF
TRBV5-1	few	TRBJ2-4	TRBD2	TGCGCCAGCAGCGTGACTAGCGGGGGGAACATTCAGTACTTC	CASSVTSGGNIQYF
TRBV9	many	TRBJ1-6	TRBD1	TGTGCCAGCAGCGCGACAGGGCCAGGGCCCCTCCACTTT	CASSATGPGPLHF
TRBV20-1	few	TRBJ1-5	-	TGCAGTGCTAGAGAGTGGGACGTGGGCGCCTATAGCAATCAGCCCCAGCATTTT	CSAREWDVGAYSNQPQHF
TRBV9	few	TRBJ2-3	TRBD2	TGTGCCAGCAGCGTAGAAGGAGCGGGAGGCACAGATACGCAGTATTTT	CASSVEGAGGTDTQYF
TRBV12-3/TRBV12-4	few	TRBJ1-1	-	TGTGCCAGCAGTTTTGGCCCGTCTTACACTGAAGCTTTCTTT	CASSFGPSYTEAFF
TRBV10-3	few	TRBJ2-6	-	TGTGCCACTGACGACCCATCGAGCTCTGGGGCCAACGTCCTGACTTTC	CATDDPSSSGANVLTF
TRBV30	-	TRBJ2-1	-	TGTGCCTGGAGTGAATTTTCTACAGAGCAGTTCTTC	CAWSEFSTEQFF
TRBV28	many	TRBJ2-3	-	TGTGCCAGCAGTTTAGGGGCTAGCGGCACAGATACGCAGTATTTT	CASSLGASGTDTQYF
TRBV29-1	many	TRBJ2-1	-	TGCAGCGGGGGCGAGGGAGGATCCTACAATGAGCAGTTCTTC	CSGGEGGSYNEQFF
TRBV29-1	-	TRBJ2-5	-	TGCAGCGCCGGGACGAAAGAGACCCAGTACTTC	CSAGTKETQYF
TRBV4-2	-	TRBJ2-3	-	TGTGCCAGCAGCAGCCACAGGGGGAAGCGGGAGAGGTGGACAGATACGCAGTATTTT	CASSSHRGKRERWTDTQYF
TRBV7-3	few	TRBJ2-2	TRBD2	TGTGCCAGCAGCCCCCGACTAGCGGGGGCCGGGGAGCTGTTTTTT	CASSPRLAGAGELFF
TRBV28	-	TRBJ1-1	-	TGTGCCATCCGAGGGAATCCCTACACTGAAGCTTTCTTT	CAIRGNPYTEAFF
TRBV29-1	-	TRBJ2-5	-	TGCAGCGTGTATAGGGTCGAGACCCAGTACTTC	CSVYRVETQYF
TRBV29-1	-	TRBJ1-2	TRBD1	TGCAGCGTTGAAGTGACAGGGAATCCGGGGGCTTATGGCTACACCTTC	CSVEVTGNPGAYGYTF
TRBV4-3	-	TRBJ2-2	TRBD2	TGCGCCAGCAGCCCGTCCGGGACTAGCGGGACAACCGGGGAGCTGTTTTTT	CASSPSGTSGTTGELFF
TRBV4-1	few	TRBJ2-3	-	TGCGCCAGCAGCCAAGATAGTTGGGGCCCTAGCACAGATACGCAGTATTTT	CASSQDSWGPSTDTQYF
TRBV18	few	TRBJ1-1	-	TGTGCCAGCTCACCACTGGGACCTGAGGCTTTCTTT	CASSPLGPEAFF
TRBV5-1	few	TRBJ2-5	-	TGCGCCAGCAGCTTGGTCATAACAGCCCAAGAGACCCAGTACTTC	CASSLVITAQETQYF
TRBV28	-	TRBJ2-3	TRBD1	TGTGCCAGCAGTTTGGGGACAGGCGATACTAGCACAGATACGCAGTATTTT	CASSLGTGDTSTDTQYF
TRBV4-3	few	TRBJ2-5	-	TGCGCCAGCAGCCACGCACGGGACAAGAGGGAGACCCAGTACTTC	CASSHARDKRETQYF
TRBV12-5	few	TRBJ2-1	-	TGTGCTAGTATGGCGGAGGGCTCCTACAATGAGCAGTTCTTC	CASMAEGSYNEQFF
TRBV7-9	few	TRBJ1-3	TRBD1	TGTGCCAGCAGCCTCCCGACAGGGACTGGAAACACCATATATTTT	CASSLPTGTGNTIYF
TRBV18	-	TRBJ2-3	-	TGTGCCAGCTCACCACCGCAGGGGCAACCCACAGATACGCAGTATTTT	CASSPPQGQPTDTQYF
TRBV4-3	many	TRBJ2-7	-	TGCGCCAGCAGCCGGGCCCCTAGGGGCTCCATTCACTACGAGCAGTACTTC	CASSRAPRGSIHYEQYF
TRBV18	-	TRBJ2-7	TRBD1	TGTGCCAGCTCACTCTCTGGCGGCAGGGGGCCTTACGAGCAGTACTTC	CASSLSGGRGPYEQYF
TRBV12-3/TRBV12-4	-	TRBJ2-1	TRBD2	TGTGCCACTGCTGCCGGGACTAGACTCAAAGAGCAGTTCTTC	CATAAGTRLKEQFF
TRBV28	few	TRBJ2-5	TRBD1	TGTGCCAGCAGTCAATACAGGGGGCTGGCACAAGAGACCCAGTACTTC	CASSQYRGLAQETQYF
TRBV9	-	TRBJ2-3	TRBD2	TGTGCCAGCAGCGTAGAACCCCAGACTAGCGGGAGTGGGACAGATACGCAGTATTTT	CASSVEPQTSGSGTDTQYF
TRBV12-3/TRBV12-4	-	TRBJ1-5	TRBD1	TGTGCCTCCACCCGGGAAGGGACAGTAAATCAGCCCCAGCATTTT	CASTREGTVNQPQHF
TRBV18	-	TRBJ2-5	-	TGTGCCAGCTCAGGACAGCGAGAGACCCAGTACTTC	CASSGQRETQYF
TRBV7-9	-	TRBJ2-1	-	TGTGCCAGCAGGAACTCGGGCCTCGGCTTGAATGAGCAGTTCTTC	CASRNSGLGLNEQFF
TRBV12-3/TRBV12-4	few	TRBJ2-1	-	TGTGCCAGCAGTTTTCGGCGGGGCTCCTACAATGAGCAGTTCTTC	CASSFRRGSYNEQFF
TRBV7-8	-	TRBJ2-1	-	TGTGCCAGCACCACTCCCAGGGACTTCAAGGGGAATGAGCAGTTCTTC	CASTTPRDFKGNEQFF
TRBV29-1	-	TRBJ2-2	TRBD2	TGCAGCGGACAAGCGGGAGGGCGGACCGGGGAGCTGTTTTTT	CSGQAGGRTGELFF
TRBV4-2	few	TRBJ2-1	TRBD2	TGTGCCAGCAGCCAATTCCTGGCGGGAGGAAATTACAATGAGCAGTTCTTC	CASSQFLAGGNYNEQFF
TRBV12-3/TRBV12-4	-	TRBJ2-5	-	TGTGCCAGCGGACTCCATAGCAGGCAGACCCAGTACTTC	CASGLHSRQTQYF
TRBV20-1	few	TRBJ1-1	TRBD1	TGCAGTGCTAGTTGGACAGGGATAGTCCCTTTCTTT	CSASWTGIVPFF
TRBV15	-	TRBJ2-4	-	TGTGCCACCAGTGAGGCTAGCGATTGGGACATTCAGTACTTC	CATSEASDWDIQYF
TRBV4-1	-	TRBJ2-3	-	TGCGCCAGCAGCCAGCCTGCCGGTGGGCTGGGCACAGATACGCAGTATTTT	CASSQPAGGLGTDTQYF
TRBV7-8	many	TRBJ2-1	TRBD2	TGTGCCAGCAGCTTAGTAGGCGGGAGTGTTTCCTACAATGAGCAGTTCTTC	CASSLVGGSVSYNEQFF
TRBV28	-	TRBJ2-7	-	TGTGCCAGCAGTTGGACACAGGGGAGGGTCCACGAGCAGTACTTC	CASSWTQGRVHEQYF
TRBV10-3	few	TRBJ1-3	-	TGTGCCATCAGTGTTGACAGCTCTGGAAACACCATATATTTT	CAISVDSSGNTIYF
TRBV4-1	-	TRBJ2-7	TRBD2	TGCGCCAGCAGCCAAGGGTCCTGGGAGGGGCCTAGCGAGCAGTACTTC	CASSQGSWEGPSEQYF
TRBV12-3/TRBV12-4	many	TRBJ2-7	-	TGTGCCAGCAGTTTATTCAACGAGCAGTACTTC	CASSLFNEQYF
TRBV28	-	TRBJ2-7	TRBD2	TGTGCCAGCAGCCCACCGGGACTACCCTACGAGCAGTACTTC	CASSPPGLPYEQYF
TRBV5-1	many	TRBJ2-2	-	TGCGCCAGCAGCTTGCAGTCCTCATCCACCGGGGAGCTGTTTTTT	CASSLQSSSTGELFF
TRBV28	-	TRBJ2-3	TRBD2	TGTGCCAGCACCCCATGGGGTCCTAGCGGGGACCGCACAGATACGCAGTATTTT	CASTPWGPSGDRTDTQYF
TRBV5-1	-	TRBJ2-1	TRBD2	TGCGCCAGCAGCTTGAGGGGACTAGCGGGAGTTTTATACAATGAGCAGTTCTTC	CASSLRGLAGVLYNEQFF
TRBV25-1	-	TRBJ2-1	-	TGTGCCAGCAAGGGGGCGGGAGTCTACAATGAGCAGTTCTTC	CASKGAGVYNEQFF
TRBV20-1	few	TRBJ1-3	-	TGCAGTGCCCTAACCGATGGAAACACCATATATTTT	CSALTDGNTIYF
TRBV4-2	-	TRBJ2-3	TRBD2	TGTGCCAGCAGCCAGGGGGCGACCGGGACTAGCGGGAGCACAGATACGCAGTATTTT	CASSQGATGTSGSTDTQYF
TRBV7-9	-	TRBJ1-1	TRBD1	TGTGCCAGCAGCTTAGCCCTAGGACAGGGGGCGAGGACTGAAGCTTTCTTT	CASSLALGQGARTEAFF
TRBV2	-	TRBJ1-6	-	TGTGCCAGCAGGAAGACAGAAATCCTCCCTTTTGGGTATAATTCACCCCTCCACTTT	CASRKTEILPFGYNSPLHF